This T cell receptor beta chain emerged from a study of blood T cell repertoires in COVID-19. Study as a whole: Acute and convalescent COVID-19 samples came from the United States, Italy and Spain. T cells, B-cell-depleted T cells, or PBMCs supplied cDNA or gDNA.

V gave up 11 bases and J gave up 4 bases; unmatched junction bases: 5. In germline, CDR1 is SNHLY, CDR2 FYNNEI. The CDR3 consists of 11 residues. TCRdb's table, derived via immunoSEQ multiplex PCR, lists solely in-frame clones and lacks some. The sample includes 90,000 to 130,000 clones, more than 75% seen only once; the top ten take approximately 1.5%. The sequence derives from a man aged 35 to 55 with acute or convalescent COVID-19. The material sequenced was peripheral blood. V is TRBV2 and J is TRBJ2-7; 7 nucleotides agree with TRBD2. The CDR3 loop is CALGREYEQYF. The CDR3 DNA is TGTGCCTTGGGGCGGGAGTACGAGCAGTACTTC.